The 27 T cell receptor beta chains below come from one sample, sequenced in a study of CD8 T cells in ankylosing spondylitis. Overall study results and limits: A TCR beta motif of seven or eight highly homologous variants appeared characteristic of ankylosing spondylitis blood.

Their antigens are not known. TCRdb re-analysed the 5' RACE reads in MiXCR, keeping a single row per CDR3 protein. The data contain approximately 520,000 distinct CDR3 sequences, approximately 5% of them singletons. The sequenced material came from blood, either unsorted or a sorted T cell fraction (not recorded which). The receptors shown here come from a male donor with ankylosing spondylitis.

This clonotype was counted ten times or more. The J gene is TRBJ1-1, the V gene TRBV7-9, with D uncertain. V was trimmed by 1 base and J by 4 bases, leaving 10 bases between them. In germline, CDR1 is SEHNR, CDR2 FQNEAQ (reference sequence). This CDR3 has 14 amino acids. CDR3 loop: CASSLEYPGTEAFF. For the CDR3, the DNA is TGTGCCAGCAGCTTAGAGTACCCGGGCACTGAAGCTTTCTTT.

This clonotype was detected a few times. The chain has TRBV19 and TRBJ2-2; 7 nucleotides align to TRBD2. Germline CDR1 LNHDA, CDR2 SQIVND (reference sequence). V was pared by 2 bases and J by 4 bases, with 10 bases of the junction left unmatched. The CDR3 runs to 17 residues. This CDR3 reads CASSITGGPGSTGELFF. The CDR3 region has the DNA TGTGCCAGTAGTATAACGGGAGGCCCCGGGAGCACCGGGGAGCTGTTTTTT.

This clonotype was counted ten times or more. The CDR3 DNA reads as TGTGCCAGCAGTCTAAGGACAGGGGGCAACACCGGGGAGCTGTTTTTT. As protein: CASSLRTGGNTGELFF. The rearrangement joins TRBV12-3 or TRBV12-4 to TRBJ2-2, with TRBD1 identical over 11 bases. CDR3 length equals 16 residues. The J segment lost 2 bases and the V segment lost 5 bases, leaving 4 bases of the junction unmatched.

This clonotype was recorded at least ten times. The V gene is TRBV29-1, the J gene TRBJ1-2; D gene uncertain. Trimming took off 3 bases at V and 1 base at J, with 6 bases between the two ends. CDR1 SQVTM and CDR2 ANQGSEA come from the germline V gene. The CDR3 extends over 12 amino acids. Here the CDR3 DNA reads TGCAGCGTTGACCCCATTAACTATGGCTACACCTTC. Amino acids: CSVDPINYGYTF.

In this sample, this clonotype turned up many times. The rearrangement joins TRBV6-5 to TRBJ1-2, with D hard to call. Germline V gene data show CDR1 as MNHEY and CDR2 as SVGAGI. V lost 4 bases and J lost 0, with 12 bases in between. The CDR3 length is 15 residues. DNA of the CDR3: TGTGCCAGCAGTTCGCTACGAGTAGCTAACTATGGCTACACCTTC. Amino acids: CASSSLRVANYGYTF.

This clonotype was observed a few times. This chain connects TRBV20-1 to TRBJ1-5; the D is unclear. Germline V lookup: CDR1 DFQATT, CDR2 SNEGSKA (reference sequence). V was cut by 2 bases and J by 5 bases, with 7 bases left in between. This CDR3 comprises 12 residues. CDR3 DNA sequence: TGCAGTGCTAGACGCTCTGATCAGCCCCAGCATTTT. Amino acid sequence: CSARRSDQPQHF.

This clonotype has a count of ten or more. The gene calls are TRBV6-2 or TRBV6-3 and TRBJ1-5, with D unresolved. This CDR3 spans 14 amino acids. CDR1 is MNHEY and CDR2 is SVGEGT in the germline V gene. V was cut by 2 bases and J by 1 base, with 6 bases left in between. The CDR3: CASSYVASNQPQHF. DNA for the CDR3: TGTGCCAGCAGTTACGTGGCGAGCAATCAGCCCCAGCATTTT.

This clonotype was picked up many times. In DNA form, the CDR3 reads TGCGCCAGCAGCTTGGGACCCCTAACTAGCGGGAGTAACTACGAGCAGTACTTC. This encodes CASSLGPLTSGSNYEQYF. This chain connects TRBV5-1 to TRBJ2-7; 11 bases are shared with TRBD2. There are 18 residues in the CDR3. Per germline, CDR1 SGHRS and CDR2 YFSETQ. With 0 bases clipped from V and 3 bases from J, the junction kept 11 bases outside the gene matches.

This chain uses TRBV28 with TRBJ2-7; TRBD2 matches at 8 bases. The CDR3 length is 15 residues. Per the germline V gene, CDR1 is MDHEN and CDR2 is SYDVKM. Trimming cost V 6 bases and J 2 bases; bases outside gene matches: 9. In DNA form, the CDR3 reads TGTGCCAGCAGCCTCTCGGGACTAGAGACCTACGAGCAGTACTTC. Its protein is CASSLSGLETYEQYF.

The table lists this clonotype with many counts. V and J are TRBV20-1 and TRBJ2-5; TRBD1 might be the D (5 bases). V was clipped by 0 bases and J by 5 bases, with 16 bases between them. The CDR3 length is 15 residues. The germline gives CDR1 DFQATT, CDR2 SNEGSKA (reference sequence). The CDR3 DNA sequence: TGCAGTGCTAGAGAAGGCGGTCTTTGGGGCGAGACCCAGTACTTC. Translation gives CSAREGGLWGETQYF.

This clonotype has ten or more counts. The rearrangement uses TRBV7-6 and TRBJ2-3; TRBD2 is a possible D gene (6 bases). CDR1 is SGHVS, CDR2 FNYEAQ, per germline. V gave up 6 bases and J gave up 7 bases, with 23 bases separating them. CDR3 size: 16 residues. CDR3 sequence reads: CASSSSGGAARNTQYF. Written as DNA, the CDR3 is TGTGCCAGCAGTTCATCCGGCGGGGCGGCTCGGAATACGCAGTATTTT.

In this sample, this clonotype turned up many times. This chain connects TRBV6-5 to TRBJ2-1; 13 nucleotides align to TRBD2. The germline CDR1 and CDR2 sequences are MNHEY and SVGAGI. Germline trimming cut 4 bases from V and 6 bases from J; bases unmatched to any gene: 6. This CDR3 comprises 16 residues. CDR3 bases: TGTGCCAGCAGTTCTCCGGGACTAGCGGGGAGCAATGAGCAGTTCTTC. Its protein product is CASSSPGLAGSNEQFF.

This clonotype was recorded many times. The chain links TRBV5-1 to TRBJ2-1; TRBD1 matches 12 bases. The V segment lost 3 bases and the J segment 9 bases; nucleotides outside the gene matches: 10. The CDR3 spans 16 residues. The germline CDR1 and CDR2 sequences are SGHRS and YFSETQ. CDR3 coding DNA: TGCGCCAGCAGCTGGGCCGGGACAGGGGGCTCGGGTGAGCAGTTCTTC. Protein product: CASSWAGTGGSGEQFF.

This clonotype was recorded many times. The DNA for the CDR3 is TGTGCCAGCACCAGGTGGGGTAGCAATCAGCCCCAGCATTTT. It yields the protein CASTRWGSNQPQHF. The V gene is TRBV28, the J gene TRBJ1-5; the D is unclear. In germline, CDR1 is MDHEN, CDR2 SYDVKM. The CDR3 is 14 residues long. Trimming shortened V by 7 bases and J by 0 bases, and 10 bases separated the two germline ends. The complete variable domain, with remaining parts taken from reference TRBV28 and TRBJ1-5, reads DVKVTQSSRYLVKRTGEKVFLECVQDMDHENMFWYRQDPGLGLRLIYFSYDVKMKEKGDIPEGYSVSREKKERFSLILESASTNQTSMYLCASTRWGSNQPQHFGDGTRLSIL.

This clonotype was seen ten or more times. CDR3 region: CASSQLAGTDTQYF. CDR3 coding DNA: TGCGCCAGCAGCCAACTAGCGGGAACAGATACGCAGTATTTT. The genes are TRBV5-1 and TRBJ2-3, with 10 positions matching TRBD2. The germline V gene has CDR1 SGHRS and CDR2 YFSETQ. CDR3 length: 14 residues. The junction had 2 bases not matched to a gene; V was cut back by 4 bases and J by 3 bases.

This clonotype showed up many times. The V call is TRBV20-1, the J call TRBJ2-1, with a possible D match to TRBD1 (6 bases). Germline V gene lookup returns CDR1 DFQATT and CDR2 SNEGSKA (reference sequence). The CDR3 spans 16 residues. V lost 1 base to trimming and J lost 5 bases, with 18 bases between them. In nucleotides, the CDR3 is TGCAGTGCTAGAGCCCCCCGTGGGGGCTGGAACAATGAGCAGTTCTTC. This encodes CSARAPRGGWNNEQFF.

This clonotype has a count of ten or more. The rearrangement uses TRBV6-1 and TRBJ2-4; possible D gene TRBD1, 6 bases. V dropped 6 bases and J dropped 1 base, with 10 bases sitting between them. The CDR3 is 14 amino acids. Germline CDR1 and CDR2: MNHNS and SASEGT. The DNA of the CDR3 is TGTGCCAGCAGCTCTCAGGGGGCCAAAAACATTCAGTACTTC. This codes for CASSSQGAKNIQYF.

This clonotype was picked up many times. The rearrangement joins TRBV9 to TRBJ2-2; D is possibly TRBD1 or TRBD2 (5 bases each). Germline CDR1 SGDLS, CDR2 YYNGEE. This CDR3 comprises 14 residues. V was cut by 6 bases and J by 0 bases, with 9 bases left in between. The CDR3 spells CASTLGPNTGELFF. The CDR3 DNA reads as TGTGCCAGCACCCTGGGACCGAACACCGGGGAGCTGTTTTTT.

This clonotype was seen a handful of times. The chain joins TRBV27 to TRBJ2-7, with 11 bases that match TRBD2. The CDR3 extends over 16 amino acids. Germline V lookup: CDR1 MNHEY, CDR2 SMNVEV (reference sequence). The V segment lost 5 bases and the J segment 2 bases; nucleotides outside the gene matches: 8. The CDR3 sequence: CASSRHPLAGAYEQYF. The CDR3 region has the DNA TGTGCCAGCAGTCGCCACCCACTAGCGGGGGCCTACGAGCAGTACTTC.

At least ten counts were recorded for this clonotype. The V and J genes are TRBV28 and TRBJ2-3, with D perhaps assigned TRBD1 or TRBD2 (5 bases each). Germline-derived CDR1 and CDR2 are MDHEN and SYDVKM. V was clipped by 3 bases and J by 2 bases, with 12 bases between them. The CDR3 contains 15 residues. The CDR3 is CASSFGQGVTDTQYF. The CDR3 DNA reads as TGTGCCAGCAGTTTTGGGCAGGGAGTCACAGATACGCAGTATTTT.

This clonotype was seen repeatedly, ten times or more. The chain combines TRBV5-1 with TRBJ1-2; 8 bases align to TRBD1. V trimming: 6 bases; J trimming: 6 bases; junction bases outside the gene matches: 4. Germline CDR1 is SGHRS and CDR2 is YFSETQ. The CDR3 covers 12 residues. CDR3 in DNA: TGCGCCAGCACAAGGACAGGGAATGGCTACACCTTC. As protein: CASTRTGNGYTF.

This clonotype has at least ten counts. The chain recombines TRBV9 with TRBJ2-1; 15 nucleotides agree with TRBD2. The CDR3 extends over 17 amino acids. Unmatched junction bases numbered 7, after V lost 4 bases and J lost 5 bases. Germline lookup yields CDR1 SGDLS and CDR2 YYNGEE. CDR3 protein: CASSPGTSGRRDNEQFF. Here the CDR3 DNA reads TGTGCCAGCAGCCCGGGGACTAGCGGGAGGAGGGACAATGAGCAGTTCTTC.

This clonotype was found many times. The CDR3 protein is CSPATSGTLNEQFF. DNA of the CDR3: TGCAGTCCGGCGACTAGCGGGACTCTCAATGAGCAGTTCTTC. The chain carries TRBV20-1 and TRBJ2-1, with 11 bases aligning to TRBD2. This CDR3 has 14 amino acids. Germline assignment: CDR1 DFQATT and CDR2 SNEGSKA (reference sequence). Unmatched junction bases numbered 9, after V lost 8 bases and J lost 6 bases.

This clonotype has more than one count but fewer than ten. This rearrangement joins TRBV5-1 to TRBJ2-1; TRBD2 matches 8 bases. The V and J ends lost 5 bases and 7 bases, in that order; junction bases with no gene match: 5. CDR1 and CDR2 from the germline V gene are SGHRS and YFSETQ. The CDR3 consists of 13 residues. The CDR3: CASRETSANEQFF. The CDR3 DNA reads as TGCGCCAGCAGAGAGACTAGCGCTAATGAGCAGTTCTTC.

This clonotype was picked up many times. The rearrangement joins TRBV7-2 to TRBJ1-3; D remains unclear. CDR3 length: 16 residues. Germline CDR1 is SGHTA and CDR2 is FQGNSA. V was trimmed by 1 base and J by 0 bases, leaving 10 bases between them. CDR3 residues: CASSLGAGFSGNTIYF. As DNA, the CDR3 is TGTGCCAGCAGCTTAGGGGCAGGCTTCTCTGGAAACACCATATATTTT. Full variable domain (missing parts from reference TRBV7-2 and TRBJ1-3): GAGVSQSPSNKVTEKGKDVELRCDPISGHTALYWYRQSLGQGLEFLIYFQGNSAPDKSGLPSDRFSAERTGGSVSTLTIQRTQQEDSAVYLCASSLGAGFSGNTIYFGEGSWLTVV.

This clonotype was counted only a few times. This chain links TRBV6-1 with TRBJ2-7; 9 positions match TRBD1. The CDR3 is 15 amino acids. V shed 8 bases and J 3 bases; nucleotides not matched to a gene: 11. Germline CDR1 MNHNS, CDR2 SASEGT. The CDR3 loop is CASLYITGGSYEQYF. In DNA, the CDR3 is TGTGCCAGCCTCTACATAACAGGGGGCAGCTACGAGCAGTACTTC.

This clonotype was counted at least ten times. The chain joins TRBV7-9 to TRBJ2-3; TRBD2 matches 7 bases. Per germline, CDR1 SEHNR and CDR2 FQNEAQ (reference sequence). J gave up 3 bases and V 6 bases, and 9 bases lay outside the gene matches. This CDR3 has 15 residues. This chain's CDR3 is CASSLGTTSTDTQYF. For the CDR3, the DNA is TGTGCCAGCAGTTTGGGGACTACCTCGACAGATACGCAGTATTTT.